The 14 T cell receptor beta chains below come from one sample, sequenced in a study of type 1 regulatory T cells. Their target antigens are unknown. TCRdb re-called the reads through MiXCR, storing one row per CDR3 protein. The table shows tens of thousands of distinct CDR3 sequences, with 62% occurring only once. The specimen was cultured non-Tr1 T cells, either the whole culture or a sorted T cell fraction (not recorded which). These receptors all stem from a human donor in good health.

This clonotype was observed a few times. J is TRBJ1-2 and V is TRBV9; a possible D gene is TRBD1 (5 bases). With 1 base removed from V and 6 bases from J, the gap between germline ends came to 10 bases. The V gene's germline CDR1 is SGDLS and CDR2 YYNGEE. The CDR3 extends over 13 amino acids. The chain's CDR3 is CASSVNLGDGYTF. For the CDR3, the DNA is TGTGCCAGCAGCGTAAACCTGGGGGATGGCTACACCTTC.

In this sample, this clonotype turned up a few times. This chain uses TRBV27 with TRBJ2-3, with D unresolved. The CDR3 runs to 13 residues. The germline CDR1 and CDR2 sequences are MNHEY and SMNVEV (reference sequence). V lost 0 bases to trimming and J lost 3 bases, with 4 bases between them. CDR3 loop: CASSLSITDTQYF. CDR3 nucleotide sequence: TGTGCCAGCAGTTTATCGATTACAGATACGCAGTATTTT.

This clonotype was counted only a few times. The chain recombines TRBV28 with TRBJ2-1, with TRBD2 identical over 10 bases. The CDR3 is 16 amino acids. Looked up from germline, CDR1 is MDHEN and CDR2 is SYDVKM. V was pared by 6 bases and J by 3 bases, with 8 bases of the junction left unmatched. The CDR3 sequence is CASSSTGTSVYNEQFF. As DNA, the CDR3 is TGTGCCAGCAGCAGTACCGGGACTAGCGTCTACAATGAGCAGTTCTTC. The full variable domain, its missing parts supplied by reference TRBV28 and TRBJ2-1, is DVKVTQSSRYLVKRTGEKVFLECVQDMDHENMFWYRQDPGLGLRLIYFSYDVKMKEKGDIPEGYSVSREKKERFSLILESASTNQTSMYLCASSSTGTSVYNEQFFGPGTRLTVL.

The chain uses TRBV20-1 and TRBJ2-1, with TRBD2 as a possible D gene (6 bases). Germline-derived CDR1 and CDR2 are DFQATT and SNEGSKA (reference sequence). This CDR3 has 15 residues. The V gene lost 0 bases and the J gene lost 7 bases, with 16 bases spanning the gap. CDR3 coding DNA: TGCAGTGCTAGAGATTTTGGCGGGAATGCGAATGAGCAGTTCTTC. This translates into CSARDFGGNANEQFF.

The chain links TRBV5-1 to TRBJ2-7, with D possibly TRBD2 on 5 matching bases. Deletions cut 9 bases from V and 1 base from J, with 11 bases between. The CDR3 has 12 residues. The germline gives CDR1 SGHRS, CDR2 YFSETQ. This chain's CDR3 is CATPRGSYEQYF. CDR3 DNA: TGCGCCACCCCCCGGGGTTCCTACGAGCAGTACTTC.

This clonotype was seen a few times. The chain couples TRBV7-8 to TRBJ1-1; 8 nucleotides align to TRBD1. The CDR3 is 13 amino acids. CDR1 SGHVS and CDR2 FQNEAQ come from the germline V gene. The ends lost 6 bases at V and 7 bases at J; junction bases unmatched: 7. CDR3 nucleotide sequence: TGTGCCAGCAGGGGGACAGGATTTAATGAAGCTTTCTTT. It specifies CASRGTGFNEAFF.

The V call is TRBV3-1, the J call TRBJ2-3, with D possibly being TRBD1 or TRBD2 (5 bases each). Germline CDR1 reads LGHDT; CDR2 reads YNNKEL (reference sequence). V lost 4 bases and J lost 4, with 9 bases in between. The CDR3 totals 13 residues. The CDR3 DNA reads TGTGCCAGCAGCCTGGGGACGTCAGATACGCAGTATTTT. As protein: CASSLGTSDTQYF.

The chain has TRBV5-4 and TRBJ1-2, with 9 bases aligning to TRBD1. V gave up 6 bases and J gave up 2 bases; unmatched junction bases: 8. The CDR3 spans 15 residues. Germline assignment: CDR1 SGHNT and CDR2 YYREEE (reference sequence). This CDR3 is CASNNNRGRNYGYTF. Written as DNA, the CDR3 is TGTGCCAGCAACAACAACAGGGGGCGGAACTATGGCTACACCTTC.

The chain combines TRBV5-5 with TRBJ2-1; TRBD1 matches 8 bases. Germline V gene lookup returns CDR1 SGHKS and CDR2 YYEKEE (reference sequence). V was pared by 5 bases and J by 10 bases, with 8 bases of the junction left unmatched. The CDR3 is made up of 13 amino acids. The CDR3 here is CASRRDRTMEQFF. The CDR3 region has the DNA TGTGCCAGCAGACGGGACAGGACCATGGAGCAGTTCTTC.

This clonotype has a handful of counts. This chain joins TRBV7-3 and TRBJ1-4; 7 bases match TRBD1. CDR3 length equals 13 residues. CDR1 is SGHTA, CDR2 FQGTGA, per germline. V lost 5 bases to trimming and J lost 7 bases; unmatched junction nucleotides: 4. CDR3 DNA: TGTGCCAGCAGCACCCGACAGGGTGAAAAACTGTTTTTT. This sequence encodes CASSTRQGEKLFF.

This clonotype showed up just a few times. The chain combines TRBV11-2 with TRBJ2-3; D gene uncertain. Between the trimmed V and J ends, which lost 1 base and 4 bases, there was a span of 6 bases. The CDR3 has 13 residues. Germline-derived CDR1 and CDR2 are SGHAT and FQNNGV. The CDR3 DNA reads TGTGCCAGCAGCTTAGGGTATGCAGATACGCAGTATTTT. Translating gives CASSLGYADTQYF.

The gene calls are TRBV28 and TRBJ1-5; 7 nucleotides line up with TRBD1. The CDR3 extends over 12 amino acids. After removal of 8 bases from V and 4 bases from J, the junction contained 2 bases not matched to a gene. The germline CDR1 and CDR2 sequences are MDHEN and SYDVKM. The CDR3: CASWTGNQPQHF. Written as DNA, the CDR3 is TGTGCCAGCTGGACAGGTAATCAGCCCCAGCATTTT.

The V and J genes are TRBV11-2 and TRBJ2-1; 8 bases are shared with TRBD2. There are 18 residues in the CDR3. CDR1 and CDR2 (germline): SGHAT, FQNNGV. Trimming cost V 7 bases and J 5 bases; bases outside gene matches: 19. The CDR3 region has the DNA TGTGCCAGCACCGCTTTAGGTATTCCTGGGACTAGAAACAATGAGCAGTTCTTC. Protein product: CASTALGIPGTRNNEQFF.

The chain has TRBV12-3 or TRBV12-4 and TRBJ2-7; a possible D gene is TRBD1 (6 bases). Trimming cost V 5 bases and J 1 base, with 18 bases left between them. The CDR3 runs 16 residues. The CDR3 sequence is CASSPPPGERSYEQYF. As DNA, the CDR3 is TGTGCCAGCAGTCCACCCCCAGGGGAGAGGTCCTACGAGCAGTACTTC.